This TCR beta chain originates from a study of cytomegalovirus exposure and HLA in healthy donors. Study-wide background: According to later analysis, the same platform produced the roughly 120 validation and under 700 first-cohort repertoires. Study-wide points: The study recorded some 160 TCR beta chains that were cytomegalovirus-associated. Reportedly, cytomegalovirus status was diagnosed with high sensitivity and specificity.

About this clone: Its target is unknown.

Profiled with immunoSEQ multiplex PCR; TCRdb holds only in-frame clones, not every one. Here the sample spans 250,000 to 300,000 clones, 90% being singletons. CDR1 is SNHLY and CDR2 is FYNNEI in the germline V gene. The CDR3 sequence is 14 residues long. Trimming stripped 3 bases from V and 3 bases from J, with 10 bases between. Among the 120 or so subjects of the validation cohort, separate from the roughly 670-subject first cohort, were the donors. Input material: PBMCs. This receptor was obtained from a woman between 18 and 29 years old in good health and CMV-seronegative. The rearrangement joins TRBV2 to TRBJ2-3; a weak D match, TRBD1 (6 bases). CDR3 region: CASSDQGPTDTQYF. The CDR3 coding sequence is TGTGCCAGCAGTGATCAGGGGCCGACAGATACGCAGTATTTT. The variable domain in full, completed from reference TRBV2 and TRBJ2-3, reads EPEVTQTPSHQVTQMGQEVILRCVPISNHLYFYWYRQILGQKVEFLVSFYNNEISEKSEIFDDQFSVERPDGSNFTLKIRSTKLEDSAMYFCASSDQGPTDTQYFGPGTRLTVL.